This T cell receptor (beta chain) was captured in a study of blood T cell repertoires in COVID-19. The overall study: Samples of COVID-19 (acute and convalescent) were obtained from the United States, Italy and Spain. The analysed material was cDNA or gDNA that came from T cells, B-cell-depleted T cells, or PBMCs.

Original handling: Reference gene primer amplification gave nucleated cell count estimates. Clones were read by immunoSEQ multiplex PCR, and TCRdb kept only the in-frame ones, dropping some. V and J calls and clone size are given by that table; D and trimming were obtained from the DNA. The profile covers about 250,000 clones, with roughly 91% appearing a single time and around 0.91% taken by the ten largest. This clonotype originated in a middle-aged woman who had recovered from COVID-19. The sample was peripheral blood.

The CDR3 region has the DNA TGTGCCAGCGGGGAGTCCTACGAGCAGTACTTC. Amino acids: CASGESYEQYF. The chain is built from TRBV12-3 or TRBV12-4 and TRBJ2-7; TRBD2 might be the D (5 bases). This CDR3 contains 11 residues. V shed 8 bases and J shed 1 base, with 6 bases lying between them.